This paragraph reports one T cell receptor (beta chain). Unmatched junction bases numbered 7, after V lost 4 bases and J lost 3 bases. Germline CDR1 reads LNHDA; CDR2 reads SQIVND (reference sequence). This CDR3 region has 16 residues. Generated by immunoSEQ multiplex PCR, the TCRdb table keeps only in-frame clones and is missing some. The data show 30,000 to 40,000 clones, about 88% seen once. Baseline, cycle 4 day 1, and cycle 7 day 1 were the blood sampling points. The data were obtained in a study of OX40 agonist ivuxolimab in advanced cancers. The chain employs TRBV19 and TRBJ1-5; the match to TRBD1 covers 9 bases. Specimen: CD4+ or CD8+ T cells sorted from blood, collected in a trial of the OX40 agonist ivuxolimab. The sequence was collected from an adult with an advanced solid tumor such as melanoma, head and neck, liver or kidney cancer. In DNA, the CDR3 is TGTGCCAGTAGTACCGACAGGGGGGCTGACAATCAGCCCCAGCATTTT. This gives the protein CASSTDRGADNQPQHF.